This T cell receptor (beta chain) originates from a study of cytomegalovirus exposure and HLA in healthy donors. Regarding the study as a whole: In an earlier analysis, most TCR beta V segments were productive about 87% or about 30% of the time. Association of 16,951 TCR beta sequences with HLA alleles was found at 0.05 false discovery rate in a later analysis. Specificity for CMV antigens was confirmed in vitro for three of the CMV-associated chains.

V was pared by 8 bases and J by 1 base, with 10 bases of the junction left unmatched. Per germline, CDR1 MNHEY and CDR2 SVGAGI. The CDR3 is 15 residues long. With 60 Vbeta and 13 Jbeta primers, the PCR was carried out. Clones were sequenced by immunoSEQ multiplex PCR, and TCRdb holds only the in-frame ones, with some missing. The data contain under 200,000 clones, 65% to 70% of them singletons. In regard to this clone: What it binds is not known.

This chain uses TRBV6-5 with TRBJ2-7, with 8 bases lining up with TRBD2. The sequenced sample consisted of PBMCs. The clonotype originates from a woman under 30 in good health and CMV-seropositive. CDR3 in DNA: TGTGCCAGCCAACCACGGACTAGCTTATCCTACGAGCAGTACTTC. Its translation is CASQPRTSLSYEQYF.